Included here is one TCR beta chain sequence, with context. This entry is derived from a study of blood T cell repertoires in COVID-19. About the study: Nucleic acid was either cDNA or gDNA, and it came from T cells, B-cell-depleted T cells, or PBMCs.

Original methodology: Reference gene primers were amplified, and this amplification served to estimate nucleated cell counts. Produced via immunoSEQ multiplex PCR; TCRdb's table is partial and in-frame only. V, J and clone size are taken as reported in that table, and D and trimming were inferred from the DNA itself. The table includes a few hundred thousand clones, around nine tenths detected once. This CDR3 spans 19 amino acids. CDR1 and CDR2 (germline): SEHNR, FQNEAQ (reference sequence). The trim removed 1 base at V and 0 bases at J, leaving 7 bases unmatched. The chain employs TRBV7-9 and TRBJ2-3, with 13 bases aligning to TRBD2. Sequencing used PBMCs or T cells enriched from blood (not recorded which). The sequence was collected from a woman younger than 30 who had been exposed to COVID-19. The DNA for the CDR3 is TGTGCCAGCAGCTTAGTCTCGGGACTAGCGGGGCTTAGCACAGATACGCAGTATTTT. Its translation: CASSLVSGLAGLSTDTQYF.